This is a list of T cell receptor beta chains from one sample in a study of blood T cell repertoires in COVID-19. Repertoires were generated with immunoSEQ multiplex PCR, while TCRdb's copy carries only in-frame clones and drops some. The sample records more than 30,000 clones, around 96% being singletons. Sequencing used peripheral blood. The origin of the receptors is a human donor with active COVID-19. The donor label of this sample is uncertain. Each CDR3 is given with its conserved first and last residue. The D gene is left open where the match is weak. Size is omitted from some rows. Given values are once, few, many or a class for expanded clones.

>TRBD2|TRBJ2-3|18|TRBV4-1|NA
CASSQEGLAGGLRDTQYF
TGCGCCAGCAGCCAAGAGGGACTAGCGGGGGGGCTTAGAGATACGCAGTATTTT
>TRBD1|TRBJ2-7|15|TRBV19|once
CASSMGQGASYEQYF
TGTGCCAGTAGTATGGGACAGGGGGCTTCCTACGAGCAGTACTTC
>TRBD1|TRBJ1-2|14|TRBV2|NA
CASSESGQGGGYTF
TGTGCCAGCAGTGAATCGGGACAGGGCGGCGGCTACACCTTC
>TRBD1|TRBJ2-7|15|TRBV7-9|NA
CASSLDPGGDYEQYF
TGTGCCAGCAGCTTAGACCCAGGGGGCGACTACGAGCAGTACTTC
>NA|TRBJ1-5|14|TRBV19|NA
CASSIDYSNQPQHF
TGTGCCAGTAGTATCGACTATAGCAATCAGCCCCAGCATTTT
>TRBD1|TRBJ1-2|13|TRBV27|NA
CASSLGQGAGYTF
TGTGCCAGCAGTTTGGGACAGGGGGCTGGCTACACCTTC
>NA|TRBJ2-1|16|TRBV5-1|once
CASTLAKRGGYNEQFF
TGCGCCAGCACCCTGGCCAAAAGGGGGGGCTACAATGAGCAGTTCTTC
>NA|TRBJ2-1|14|TRBV4-3|NA
CASSPDLAYNEQFF
TGCGCCAGCAGCCCCGATCTAGCCTACAATGAGCAGTTCTTC
>TRBD1|TRBJ2-2|15|TRBV6-4|NA
CASKGDRGPTGELFF
TGTGCCAGCAAGGGCGACAGGGGGCCTACCGGGGAGCTGTTTTTT
>NA|TRBJ2-1|15|TRBV4-3|NA
CASSQDRGSYNEQFF
TGCGCCAGCAGCCAAGATAGGGGCTCCTACAATGAGCAGTTCTTC
>NA|TRBJ2-7|14|TRBV24-1|NA
CADSGVGDNDEQYF
TGTGCCGACTCCGGGGTCGGGGATAACGACGAGCAGTACTTC
>TRBD2|TRBJ2-7|15|TRBV27|NA
CASRGDPGGPSEQYF
TGTGCCAGCAGGGGGGATCCGGGAGGGCCTTCCGAGCAGTACTTC
>NA|TRBJ2-2|15|TRBV7-8|NA
CASSLARGGNGELFF
TGTGCCAGCAGCTTAGCGCGAGGGGGAAACGGGGAGCTGTTTTTT
>NA|TRBJ1-2|13|TRBV5-1|NA
CASSLGSAYGYTF
TGCGCCAGCAGCTTGGGTTCCGCGTATGGCTACACCTTC
>NA|TRBJ1-1|10|TRBV13|NA
CASLDTEAFF
TGTGCCAGTCTAGACACTGAAGCTTTCTTT
>TRBD2|TRBJ2-7|16|TRBV5-6|NA
CASRLAGAAQVGEQYF
TGTGCCAGCCGGCTAGCGGGGGCGGCCCAGGTGGGCGAGCAGTACTTC
>TRBD2|TRBJ2-5|15|TRBV5-1|NA
CASSPLRGAQETQYF
TGCGCCAGCAGCCCCCTGCGGGGGGCCCAAGAGACCCAGTACTTC
>NA|TRBJ1-2|14|TRBV5-1|NA
CASSPPSGGYGYTF
TGCGCCAGCAGCCCGCCCTCGGGGGGCTATGGCTACACCTTC
>NA|TRBJ2-1|17|TRBV12-1|NA
CASSLSRRASGSSEQFF
TGTGCCAGCAGCTTATCTCGTAGGGCTAGCGGGAGTAGTGAGCAGTTCTTC
>NA|TRBJ2-1|18|TRBV13|NA
CASSLGRRRSGTYNEQFF
TGTGCCAGCAGCTTAGGCCGGCGTCGATCAGGGACCTACAATGAGCAGTTCTTC
>TRBD2|TRBJ2-7|15|TRBV5-1|NA
CASSSTSGGPYEQYF
TGCGCCAGCAGCTCGACTAGCGGGGGCCCCTACGAGCAGTACTTC
>TRBD2|TRBJ2-2|20|TRBV9|NA
CASSARLAGGDHIPGGELFF
TGTGCCAGCAGCGCACGTCTAGCGGGGGGTGATCATATACCTGGTGGGGAGCTGTTTTTT
>NA|TRBJ1-5|14|TRBV6-5|NA
CASSSDTSNQPQHF
TGTGCCAGCAGTTCGGACACTAGCAATCAGCCCCAGCATTTT
>TRBD2|TRBJ2-5|17|TRBV7-2|NA
CASSLVPSGTGGETQYF
TGTGCCAGCAGCTTAGTCCCTAGCGGGACGGGGGGAGAGACCCAGTACTTC
>TRBD1|TRBJ1-5|14|TRBV3-1/TRBV3-2|once
CASSPDRGNQPQHF
TGTGCCAGCAGCCCTGACAGGGGAAATCAGCCCCAGCATTTT
>NA|TRBJ2-7|19|TRBV21-1|NA
CASSLSYGTSGDPNLGQYF
TGTGCCAGCAGCCTCAGTTATGGGACTAGCGGGGACCCAAACCTTGGGCAGTACTTC
>TRBD2|TRBJ2-7|17|TRBV11-2|NA
CASSFRPRSGESYEQYF
TGTGCCAGCAGCTTTAGACCCCGGAGCGGGGAAAGCTACGAGCAGTACTTC
>NA|TRBJ2-5|13|TRBV11-2|NA
CASSQAASGTQYF
TGTGCCAGCAGCCAAGCAGCATCGGGGACCCAGTACTTC
>NA|TRBJ1-1|15|TRBV6-5|NA
CASTTTAGRRAEAFF
TGTGCCAGCACCACAACCGCTGGACGGAGGGCTGAAGCTTTCTTT
>NA|TRBJ2-6|13|TRBV10-3|NA
CAITGNGANVLTF
TGTGCCATCACAGGGAATGGGGCCAACGTCCTGACTTTC
>TRBD1|TRBJ1-3|13|TRBV27|NA
CASSLKGGRTIYF
TGTGCCAGCAGTTTGAAAGGGGGCCGTACCATATATTTT
>NA|TRBJ2-5|18|TRBV12-2|NA
CASRLAHLLAGRQETQYF
TGTGCAAGTCGCTTAGCCCATTTGCTAGCGGGTCGACAAGAGACCCAGTACTTC
>NA|TRBJ1-2|12|TRBV19|NA
CASTIPGYGYTF
TGTGCCAGTACAATACCGGGCTATGGCTACACCTTC
>TRBD1|TRBJ1-1|15|TRBV5-1|NA
CASSLQGALNTEAFF
TGCGCCAGCAGCTTACAGGGGGCTTTGAACACTGAAGCTTTCTTT
>NA|TRBJ2-5|16|TRBV5-1|NA
CASSPGQDSYTETQYF
TGCGCCAGCAGCCCCGGTCAGGACAGCTATACAGAGACCCAGTACTTC
>TRBD1|TRBJ2-7|13|TRBV7-9|NA
CASSTTGGHEQYF
TGTGCCAGCAGCACGACAGGGGGCCACGAGCAGTACTTC
>TRBD2|TRBJ2-7|15|TRBV19|NA
CASRPLAGETYEQYF
TGTGCCAGTAGACCCCTAGCGGGGGAGACCTACGAGCAGTACTTC
>TRBD1|TRBJ2-3|13|TRBV18|NA
CASRDRVADTQYF
TGTGCCAGCCGGGACAGGGTAGCAGATACGCAGTATTTT
>NA|TRBJ2-6|18|TRBV15|NA
CATSRDLQGSSGANVLTF
TGTGCCACCAGCAGAGACCTACAGGGTTCCTCTGGGGCCAACGTCCTGACTTTC
>NA|TRBJ2-2|11|TRBV27|NA
CASRRVGELFF
TGTGCCAGCAGGCGGGTTGGGGAGCTGTTTTTT
>NA|TRBJ2-7|11|TRBV6-5|NA
CASVSRYEQYF
TGTGCCAGCGTTTCGAGGTACGAGCAGTACTTC
>NA|TRBJ2-1|12|TRBV21-1|NA
CASTRTGRRGFF
TGTGCCAGCACCCGGACAGGCAGGAGGGGTTTCTTC
>NA|TRBJ1-4|12|TRBV25-1|NA
CASRGHIEKLFF
TGTGCCAGCAGGGGGCACATTGAAAAACTGTTTTTT
>NA|TRBJ2-7|15|TRBV7-9|NA
CASSTQTGTPYEQYF
TGTGCCAGCAGCACCCAAACAGGGACCCCCTACGAGCAGTACTTC
>NA|TRBJ2-4|13|TRBV28|once
CASSPFPENIQYF
TGTGCCAGCAGTCCCTTCCCCGAAAACATTCAGTACTTC
>NA|TRBJ1-1|13|TRBV3-1/TRBV3-2|NA
CASSHTGISEAFF
TGTGCCAGCAGCCACACAGGGATTTCTGAAGCTTTCTTT
>TRBD2|TRBJ2-1|15|TRBV29-1|NA
CSVEDLTSVGNEQFF
TGCAGCGTTGAAGATTTGACTAGCGTAGGCAATGAGCAGTTCTTC
>TRBD2|TRBJ2-2|17|TRBV18|NA
CASSLTSGASNTGELFF
TGTGCCAGCTCGCTGACTAGCGGGGCTTCGAACACCGGGGAGCTGTTTTTT
>TRBD2|TRBJ2-3|16|TRBV9|NA
CASSVVTSGSRDTQYF
TGTGCCAGCAGCGTAGTAACTAGCGGATCTCGCGATACGCAGTATTTT
>TRBD2|TRBJ2-7|14|TRBV2|NA
CASRTAGGGYEQYF
TGTGCCAGCCGCACGGCCGGGGGGGGCTACGAGCAGTACTTC
>NA|TRBJ1-5|15|TRBV1|NA
CTSSQDMAGDQPQHF
TGCACCAGCAGCCAAGATATGGCAGGGGATCAGCCCCAGCATTTT